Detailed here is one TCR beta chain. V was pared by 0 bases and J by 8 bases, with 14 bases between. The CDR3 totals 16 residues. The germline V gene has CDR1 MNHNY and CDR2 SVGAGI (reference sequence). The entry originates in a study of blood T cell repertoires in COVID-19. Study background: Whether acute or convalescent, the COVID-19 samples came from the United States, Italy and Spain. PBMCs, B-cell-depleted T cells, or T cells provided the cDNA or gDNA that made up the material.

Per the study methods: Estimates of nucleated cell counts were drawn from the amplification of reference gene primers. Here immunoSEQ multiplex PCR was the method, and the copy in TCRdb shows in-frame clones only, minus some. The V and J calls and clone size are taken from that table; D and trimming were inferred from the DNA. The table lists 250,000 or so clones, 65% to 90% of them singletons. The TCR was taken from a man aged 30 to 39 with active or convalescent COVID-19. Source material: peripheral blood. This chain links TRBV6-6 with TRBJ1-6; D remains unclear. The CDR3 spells CASSYSGPGSDSPLHF. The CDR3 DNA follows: TGTGCCAGCAGTTACTCTGGTCCGGGGAGTGATTCACCCCTCCACTTT.